The T cell receptor beta chain under discussion was sequenced for a study of shared clonotypes between healthy human individuals. This clone has just a few counts. The authors sequenced unsorted PBMC DNA on ten immunoSEQ deep assay plates. Libraries were prepared by immunoSEQ multiplex PCR; TCRdb keeps only in-frame clonotypes and omits some of them. The sample records fewer than 600,000 clones, around 77% being singletons. Germline V gene lookup returns CDR1 MDHEN and CDR2 SYDVKM. This CDR3 comprises 14 residues. V lost 6 bases, J lost 2 bases, and 7 bases stayed unmatched. The V gene is TRBV28, the J gene TRBJ2-7, with TRBD1 matching over 7 bases. The receptor was isolated from a woman between 40 and 55 years old in good health. Some clones in this sample may be carry-over from other donors' samples. Sequences were obtained from PBMCs. CDR3 region: CASRPTGFTYEQYF. DNA for the CDR3: TGTGCCAGCAGGCCGACAGGGTTCACCTACGAGCAGTACTTC.